Listed below are T cell receptor beta chains from one sample, sequenced in a study of T cells in Graves' hyperthyroidism and ophthalmopathy. TCRdb reprocessed the multiplex PCR reads with MiXCR, giving one entry per CDR3 protein. The sample shows 550,000 to 650,000 distinct CDR3 sequences, about 15% of them seen only once. Sequenced: blood. The receptor source for this set is a woman aged 30 to 39 with Graves' hyperthyroidism that later progressed to Graves' ophthalmopathy. Each CDR3 is given with its conserved first and last residue. The D gene is left open where the match is weak. Clone sizes are given selectively: once, few, many, or a class where the clone is expanded.

V,size,D,J,CDR3,DNA
TRBV14,few,TRBD1,TRBJ2-2,CASSRNRGLTGELFF,TGTGCCAGCAGCCGGAACAGGGGGCTCACCGGGGAGCTGTTTTTT
TRBV18,few,-,TRBJ1-5,CATGKGLDQPQHF,TGTGCCACGGGTAAGGGCCTCGATCAGCCCCAGCATTTT
TRBV4-2,many,-,TRBJ2-5,CASSQGGGDQETQYF,TGTGCCAGCAGCCAGGGCGGAGGGGACCAAGAGACCCAGTACTTC
TRBV11-2,many,TRBD1,TRBJ2-5,CASSLGRSGGRETQYF,TGTGCCAGCAGCTTAGGAAGGTCAGGGGGCCGGGAGACCCAGTACTTC
TRBV7-8,many,-,TRBJ2-3,CASSLRPATSTDTQYF,TGTGCCAGCAGCTTACGCCCAGCAACGAGCACAGATACGCAGTATTTT
TRBV2,many,TRBD1,TRBJ1-2,CASRDRGTSNYGYTF,TGTGCCAGCAGGGACAGGGGCACCTCTAACTATGGCTACACCTTC
TRBV12-3/TRBV12-4,many,-,TRBJ1-5,CASSPTAAYSNQPQHF,TGTGCCAGCAGTCCTACGGCGGCGTATAGCAATCAGCCCCAGCATTTT
TRBV18,many,TRBD1,TRBJ1-4,CASSPNRGGEKLFF,TGTGCCAGCTCACCAAACAGGGGCGGCGAAAAACTGTTTTTT
TRBV6-1,many,-,TRBJ1-2,CASSDTSQDSNYGYTF,TGTGCCAGCAGTGATACTTCCCAAGACTCTAACTATGGCTACACCTTC
TRBV20-1,-,TRBD2,TRBJ2-7,CSASLAGDTSYEQYF,TGCAGTGCTAGTTTAGCGGGAGACACCTCCTACGAGCAGTACTTC
TRBV7-2,many,TRBD1,TRBJ1-4,CASSRTGGDNEKLFF,TGTGCCAGCAGCCGCACAGGGGGCGATAATGAAAAACTGTTTTTT
TRBV12-5,many,-,TRBJ1-1,CASGFLVPPTPTEAFF,TGTGCTAGTGGCTTCCTAGTCCCTCCCACCCCCACTGAAGCTTTCTTT
TRBV4-1,-,TRBD2,TRBJ2-3,CASSRNPGLAGGSDTQYF,TGCGCCAGCAGCCGAAACCCGGGACTAGCGGGAGGATCAGATACGCAGTATTTT
TRBV10-3,few,-,TRBJ2-1,CAISESWDNEQFF,TGTGCCATCAGTGAGTCGTGGGACAATGAGCAGTTCTTC
TRBV4-2,-,-,TRBJ2-3,CASSPAAEASTDTQYF,TGTGCCAGCAGCCCCGCGGCGGAGGCAAGCACAGATACGCAGTATTTT
TRBV2,many,TRBD1,TRBJ2-2,CASRRTGTPNTGELFF,TGTGCCAGCAGGCGGACAGGGACACCTAACACCGGGGAGCTGTTTTTT
TRBV2,many,TRBD2,TRBJ2-1,CASSEVSLAGDNEQFF,TGTGCCAGCAGTGAAGTGAGTTTAGCGGGAGATAATGAGCAGTTCTTC
TRBV24-1,many,TRBD1,TRBJ1-5,CATSDRRQGGNQPQHF,TGTGCCACCAGTGATCGCCGACAGGGAGGCAATCAGCCCCAGCATTTT
TRBV20-1,-,-,TRBJ1-6,CSASDGGVNSPLHF,TGCAGTGCTAGCGACGGGGGGGTTAATTCACCCCTCCACTTT
TRBV24-1,many,TRBD1,TRBJ2-1,CATSEGTGTFF,TGTGCCACCAGTGAAGGGACAGGTACGTTCTTC
TRBV6-6,many,-,TRBJ1-5,CASSFGRGSNQPQHF,TGTGCCAGCAGTTTCGGACGGGGTAGCAATCAGCCCCAGCATTTT
TRBV6-2/TRBV6-3,-,-,TRBJ1-4,CASSFASLGGNEKLFF,TGTGCCAGCAGCTTTGCCTCCTTGGGAGGTAATGAAAAACTGTTTTTT
TRBV15,many,TRBD2,TRBJ2-7,CATSREWPSGSHEQYF,TGTGCCACCAGCAGAGAATGGCCTAGCGGGAGTCACGAGCAGTACTTC
TRBV5-1,many,-,TRBJ1-6,CASSSGPSDGSPLHF,TGCGCCAGCAGCTCCGGGCCCTCAGACGGATCACCCCTCCACTTT
TRBV27,many,-,TRBJ2-7,CASSIGLASSYEQYF,TGTGCCAGCAGTATAGGGCTAGCGTCCTCCTACGAGCAGTACTTC
TRBV19,many,-,TRBJ1-5,CASFAGEAGNQPQHF,TGTGCCAGTTTCGCGGGGGAAGCGGGCAATCAGCCCCAGCATTTT
TRBV30,many,-,TRBJ2-1,CAWTLGGGSSYNEQFF,TGTGCCTGGACCCTTGGCGGAGGCTCCTCCTACAATGAGCAGTTCTTC